Described below is a single T cell receptor beta chain sequence and its context. Its target is not known. The sample is drawn from a study of yellow fever vaccine responses in identical twins. Findings and caveats of the study: Each twin's T cell response to the vaccine was reported to look partly convergent and partly personalized.

CDR1 and CDR2 (germline): SQVTM, ANQGSEA. This CDR3 is built from 11 residues. Deletions cut 6 bases from V and 7 bases from J, with 10 bases between. Via MiXCR, TCRdb re-called the RT-PCR reads, giving one row per CDR3 protein. The sample holds a few thousand distinct CDR3 sequences, 65% seen once. The chain combines TRBV29-1 with TRBJ2-1, with a possible D match to TRBD2 (6 bases). This receptor was identified in a woman under 30 who received the yellow fever vaccine. The material was T cells from blood (PBMCs), unsorted or a sorted subset (not recorded which), obtained before or after yellow fever vaccination (not recorded which). The CDR3 protein is CSVPEGNEQFF. DNA of the CDR3: TGCAGCGTCCCGGAGGGTAATGAGCAGTTCTTC.